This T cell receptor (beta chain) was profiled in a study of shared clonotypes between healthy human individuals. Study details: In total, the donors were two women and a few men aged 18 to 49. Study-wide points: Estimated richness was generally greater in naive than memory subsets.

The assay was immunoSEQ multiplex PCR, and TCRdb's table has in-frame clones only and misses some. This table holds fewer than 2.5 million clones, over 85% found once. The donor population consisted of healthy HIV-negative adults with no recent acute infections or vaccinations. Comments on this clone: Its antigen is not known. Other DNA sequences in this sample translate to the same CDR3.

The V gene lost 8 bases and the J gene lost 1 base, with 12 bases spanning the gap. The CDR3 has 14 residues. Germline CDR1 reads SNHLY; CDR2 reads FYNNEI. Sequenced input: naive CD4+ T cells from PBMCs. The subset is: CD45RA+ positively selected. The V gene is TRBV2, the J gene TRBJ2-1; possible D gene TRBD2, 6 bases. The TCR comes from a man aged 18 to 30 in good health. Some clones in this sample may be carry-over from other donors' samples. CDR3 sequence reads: CASLRDSSYNEQFF. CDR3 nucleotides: TGTGCCAGCCTAAGGGACTCGTCCTACAATGAGCAGTTCTTC.